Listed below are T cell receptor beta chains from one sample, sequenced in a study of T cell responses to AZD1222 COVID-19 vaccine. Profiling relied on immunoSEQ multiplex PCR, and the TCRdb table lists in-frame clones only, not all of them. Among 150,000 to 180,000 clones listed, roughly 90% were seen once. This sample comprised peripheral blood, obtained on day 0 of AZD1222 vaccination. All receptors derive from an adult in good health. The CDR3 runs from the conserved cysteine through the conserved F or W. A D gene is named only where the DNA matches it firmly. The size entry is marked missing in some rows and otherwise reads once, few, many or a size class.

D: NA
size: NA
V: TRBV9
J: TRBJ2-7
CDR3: CASSVGIQMAYEQYF
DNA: TGTGCCAGCAGCGTGGGTATACAGATGGCCTACGAGCAGTACTTC

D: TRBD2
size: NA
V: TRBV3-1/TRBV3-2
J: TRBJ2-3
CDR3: CASSQQAGGRDTQYF
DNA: TGTGCCAGCAGCCAACAAGCGGGGGGGAGAGATACGCAGTATTTT

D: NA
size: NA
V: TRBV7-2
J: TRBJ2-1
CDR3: CASSFRDTYNEQFF
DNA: TGTGCCAGCAGCTTCAGGGACACCTACAATGAGCAGTTCTTC

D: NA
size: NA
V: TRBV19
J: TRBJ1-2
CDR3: CASSESRGYTF
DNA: TGTGCCAGTAGTGAGTCCAGAGGCTACACCTTC

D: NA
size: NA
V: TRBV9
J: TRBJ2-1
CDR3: CASSVVLGEQFF
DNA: TGTGCCAGCAGCGTAGTCCTAGGGGAGCAGTTCTTC

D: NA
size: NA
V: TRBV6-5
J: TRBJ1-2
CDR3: CASSHRGYGYTF
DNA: TGTGCCAGCAGCCACCGTGGCTATGGCTACACCTTC

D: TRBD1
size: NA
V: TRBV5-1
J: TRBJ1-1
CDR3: CASSTSGGNTEAFF
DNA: TGCGCCAGCAGCACATCAGGGGGGAACACTGAAGCTTTCTTT

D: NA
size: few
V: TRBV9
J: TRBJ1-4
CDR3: CASSADSNEKLFF
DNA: TGTGCCAGCAGTGCTGACAGTAATGAAAAACTGTTTTTT

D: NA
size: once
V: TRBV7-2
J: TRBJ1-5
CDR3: CASSYWSDQPQHF
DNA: TGTGCCAGCAGTTACTGGTCGGATCAGCCCCAGCATTTT

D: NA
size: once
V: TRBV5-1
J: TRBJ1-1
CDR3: CASSETRARIGAFF
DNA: TGCGCCAGCAGCGAGACGAGAGCCCGCATTGGGGCTTTCTTT

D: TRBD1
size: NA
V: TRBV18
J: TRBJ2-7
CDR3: CASSPAGTGHHEQYF
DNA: TGTGCCAGCTCACCTGCCGGGACAGGGCACCACGAGCAGTACTTC

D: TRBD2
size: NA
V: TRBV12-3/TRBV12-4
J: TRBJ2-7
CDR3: CASSTLAGDGYF
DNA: TGTGCCAGCAGTACCCTAGCGGGAGATGGGTACTTC

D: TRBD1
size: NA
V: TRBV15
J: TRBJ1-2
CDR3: CATSSRQGEHGYTF
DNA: TGTGCCACCAGCAGCCGACAGGGGGAACATGGCTACACCTTC

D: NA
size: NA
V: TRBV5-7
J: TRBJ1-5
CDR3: CASSLKGLSSYQPQHF
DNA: TGTGCCAGCAGCTTGAAAGGGCTCAGTTCTTATCAGCCCCAGCATTTT

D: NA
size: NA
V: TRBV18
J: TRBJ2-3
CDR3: CASSPTGRADTQYF
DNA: TGTGCCAGCTCACCGACAGGGAGGGCAGATACGCAGTATTTT

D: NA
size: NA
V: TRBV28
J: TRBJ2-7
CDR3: CASSPTHEQYF
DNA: TGTGCCAGCAGTCCCACACACGAGCAGTACTTC

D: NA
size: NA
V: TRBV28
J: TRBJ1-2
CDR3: CASSLGGRKGGGYGYTF
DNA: TGTGCCAGCAGTTTGGGTGGTAGGAAGGGAGGGGGCTATGGCTACACCTTC

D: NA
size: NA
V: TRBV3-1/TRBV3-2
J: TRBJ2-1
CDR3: CASSQTGRTHNEQFF
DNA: TGTGCCAGCAGCCAAACGGGACGCACACACAATGAGCAGTTCTTC

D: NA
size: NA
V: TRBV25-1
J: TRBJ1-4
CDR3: CASSERTGLGEKLFF
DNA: TGTGCCAGCAGTGAAAGAACCGGCTTGGGTGAAAAACTGTTTTTT

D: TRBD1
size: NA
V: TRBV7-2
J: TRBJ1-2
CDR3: CASSRDRGRGYTF
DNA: TGTGCCAGCAGCCGGGACAGGGGGCGAGGCTACACCTTC

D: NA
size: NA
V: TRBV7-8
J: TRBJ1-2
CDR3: CASSPGKHYGYTF
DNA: TGTGCCAGCAGTCCCGGGAAGCACTATGGCTACACCTTC

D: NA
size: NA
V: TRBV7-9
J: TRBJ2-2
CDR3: CASSLETGRANTGELFF
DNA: TGTGCCAGCAGCTTGGAAACGGGCAGGGCGAACACCGGGGAGCTGTTTTTT

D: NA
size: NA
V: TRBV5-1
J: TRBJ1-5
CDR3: CASSLDGGSGQPQHF
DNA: TGCGCCAGCAGCTTGGACGGGGGTTCTGGTCAGCCCCAGCATTTT

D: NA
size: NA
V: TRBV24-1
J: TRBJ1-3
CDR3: CATSDSPGSSGNTIYF
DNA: TGTGCCACCAGTGATTCGCCGGGCTCAAGCGGAAACACCATATATTTT

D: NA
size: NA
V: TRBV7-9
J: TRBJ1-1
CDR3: CASSLTAENTEAFF
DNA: TGTGCCAGCAGCTTAACCGCAGAGAACACTGAAGCTTTCTTT

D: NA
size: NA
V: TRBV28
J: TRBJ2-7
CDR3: CASSFPGFDEQYF
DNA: TGTGCCAGCAGTTTCCCAGGGTTTGACGAGCAGTACTTC

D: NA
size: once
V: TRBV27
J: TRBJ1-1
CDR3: CASSPTGTRPEAFF
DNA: TGTGCCAGCAGTCCTACTGGGACACGCCCTGAAGCTTTCTTT

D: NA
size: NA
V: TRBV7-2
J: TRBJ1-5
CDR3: CASTDGPEPQHF
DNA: TGTGCCAGCACCGACGGGCCCGAGCCCCAGCATTTT

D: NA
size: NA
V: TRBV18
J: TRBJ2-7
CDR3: CASSSIPTGHNSYEQYF
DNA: TGTGCCAGCTCATCGATCCCTACGGGGCACAACTCCTACGAGCAGTACTTC

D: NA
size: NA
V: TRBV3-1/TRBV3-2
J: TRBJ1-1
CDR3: CASSQGRTPNTEAFF
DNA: TGTGCCAGCAGCCAAGGCAGGACACCGAACACTGAAGCTTTCTTT

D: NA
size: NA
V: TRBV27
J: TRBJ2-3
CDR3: CASSWGRGTQYF
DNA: TGTGCCAGCAGTTGGGGACGTGGTACGCAGTATTTT

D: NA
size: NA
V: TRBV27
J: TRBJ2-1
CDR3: CASSLRVGDEQFF
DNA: TGTGCCAGCAGCCTTAGGGTCGGGGATGAGCAGTTCTTC

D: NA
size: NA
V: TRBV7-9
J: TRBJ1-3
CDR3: CASSPLPGHSGNTIYF
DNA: TGTGCCAGCAGCCCACTCCCGGGGCACTCTGGAAACACCATATATTTT

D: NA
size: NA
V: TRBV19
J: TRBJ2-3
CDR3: CASSIRRGSRTDTQYF
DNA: TGTGCCAGTAGTATACGGAGGGGATCGCGGACAGATACGCAGTATTTT

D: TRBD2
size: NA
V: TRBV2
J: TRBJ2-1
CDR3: CASSPGRGEGRNEQFF
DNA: TGTGCCAGCAGCCCCGGACGGGGGGAGGGGAGGAATGAGCAGTTCTTC

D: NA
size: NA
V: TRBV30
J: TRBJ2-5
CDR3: CAWVRDTNSETQYF
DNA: TGTGCCTGGGTGCGGGACACCAATTCGGAGACCCAGTACTTC

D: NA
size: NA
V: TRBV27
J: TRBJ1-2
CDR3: CASSLGGAYGYTF
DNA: TGTGCCAGCAGTTTGGGGGGGGCCTATGGCTACACCTTC

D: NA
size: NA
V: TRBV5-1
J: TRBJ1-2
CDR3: CASSPGPSYGYTF
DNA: TGCGCCAGCAGCCCGGGACCGAGCTATGGCTACACCTTC

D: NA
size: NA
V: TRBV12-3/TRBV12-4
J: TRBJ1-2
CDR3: CASSFGGYGYTF
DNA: TGTGCCAGCAGTTTCGGGGGGTATGGCTACACCTTC

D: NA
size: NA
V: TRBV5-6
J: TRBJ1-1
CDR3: CASSIGHDQAFF
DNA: TGTGCCAGCAGCATTGGACATGACCAAGCTTTCTTT

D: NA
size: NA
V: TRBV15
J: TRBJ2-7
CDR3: CATSRGADPFGEQYF
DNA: TGTGCCACCAGCAGAGGGGCAGACCCGTTCGGCGAGCAGTACTTC

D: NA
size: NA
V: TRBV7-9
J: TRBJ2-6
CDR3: CASSWASQGANVLTF
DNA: TGTGCCAGCAGCTGGGCGAGCCAGGGGGCCAACGTCCTGACTTTC

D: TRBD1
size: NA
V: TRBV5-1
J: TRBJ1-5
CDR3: CASSLGQGYQPQHF
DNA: TGCGCCAGCAGCTTGGGACAGGGCTATCAGCCCCAGCATTTT

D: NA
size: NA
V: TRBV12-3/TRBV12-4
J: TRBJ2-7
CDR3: CASGRELYEQYF
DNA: TGTGCCAGCGGAAGAGAGCTCTACGAGCAGTACTTC

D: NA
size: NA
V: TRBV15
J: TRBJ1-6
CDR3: CATSTGANSPLHF
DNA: TGTGCCACCAGCACAGGGGCGAATTCACCCCTCCACTTT

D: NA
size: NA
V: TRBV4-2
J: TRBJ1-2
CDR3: CASSQESPGPNYGYTF
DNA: TGTGCCAGCAGCCAAGAAAGCCCAGGGCCCAACTATGGCTACACCTTC

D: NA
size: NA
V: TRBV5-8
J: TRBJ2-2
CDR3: CASSLVTLGTGELFF
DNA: TGTGCCAGCAGCTTGGTGACCTTAGGCACCGGGGAGCTGTTTTTT

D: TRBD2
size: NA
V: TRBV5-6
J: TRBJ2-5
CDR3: CATQVGTSGWEAQYF
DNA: TGTGCCACCCAAGTGGGGACTAGCGGCTGGGAGGCCCAGTACTTC

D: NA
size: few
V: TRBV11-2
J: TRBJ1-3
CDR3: CASSFSGSASGNTIYF
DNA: TGTGCCAGCAGCTTTTCGGGGTCAGCCTCTGGAAACACCATATATTTT

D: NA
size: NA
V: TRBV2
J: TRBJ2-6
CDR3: CASRKGSGANVLTF
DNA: TGTGCCAGCAGGAAGGGCTCTGGGGCCAACGTCCTGACTTTC